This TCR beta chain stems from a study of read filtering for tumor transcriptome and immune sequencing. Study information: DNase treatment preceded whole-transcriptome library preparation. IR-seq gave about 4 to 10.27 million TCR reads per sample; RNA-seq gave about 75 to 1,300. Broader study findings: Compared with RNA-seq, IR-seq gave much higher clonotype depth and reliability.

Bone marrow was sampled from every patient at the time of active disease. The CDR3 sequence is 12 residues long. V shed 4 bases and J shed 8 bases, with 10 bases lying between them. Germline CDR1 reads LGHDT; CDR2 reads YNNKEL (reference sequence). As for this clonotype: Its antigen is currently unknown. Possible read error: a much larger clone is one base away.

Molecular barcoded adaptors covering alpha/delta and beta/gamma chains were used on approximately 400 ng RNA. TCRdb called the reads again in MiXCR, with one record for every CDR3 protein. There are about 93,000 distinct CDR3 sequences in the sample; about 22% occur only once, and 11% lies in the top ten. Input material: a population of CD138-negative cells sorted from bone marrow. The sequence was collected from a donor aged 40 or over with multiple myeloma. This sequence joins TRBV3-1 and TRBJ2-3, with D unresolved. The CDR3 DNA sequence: TGTGCCAGCAGCCGAAGCGCAGGTACGCAGTATTTT. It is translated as CASSRSAGTQYF.